Below are 4 T cell receptor beta chains sequenced from a single sample in a study of technical replicates of blood from a handful of donors. TCRdb keeps only in-frame clones here, not all; method: immunoSEQ multiplex PCR. This sample yields about 81,000 clones, of which 96% are seen a single time; nearly 0.2% belongs to the top ten. What was sequenced was T cells isolated from PBMCs. The receptors stem from a human donor in good health.

This clone was detected only once. The chain recombines TRBV19 with TRBJ2-7; 9 bases agree with TRBD1. Germline assignment: CDR1 LNHDA and CDR2 SQIVND (reference sequence). The ends lost 5 bases at V and 4 bases at J; junction bases unmatched: 15. The CDR3 loop spans 17 amino acids. The DNA for the CDR3 is TGTGCCAGTAGTGTAAATTTTGGGGGGACAGGGCTATACGAGCAGTACTTC. Its protein is CASSVNFGGTGLYEQYF. The full variable domain, its missing parts supplied by reference TRBV19 and TRBJ2-7, is DGGITQSPKYLFRKEGQNVTLSCEQNLNHDAMYWYRQDPGQGLRLIYYSQIVNDFQKGDIAEGYSVSREKKESFPLTVTSAQKNPTAFYLCASSVNFGGTGLYEQYFGPGTRLTVT.

The rearrangement uses TRBV5-1 and TRBJ1-1; D unresolved. Germline loops: CDR1 SGHRS, CDR2 YFSETQ. Trimming removed 3 bases at V and 8 bases at J, with 11 bases between. The CDR3 has 12 amino acids. The CDR3 DNA is TGCGCCAGCAGCTCTGACAAGACCGAAGCTTTCTTT. Amino acids: CASSSDKTEAFF.

The count of this clone is one. The gene calls are TRBV19 and TRBJ1-1; 8 bases map to TRBD1. With 6 bases clipped from V and 1 base from J, the junction kept 4 bases outside the gene matches. CDR3 size: 14 residues. Germline V gives CDR1 LNHDA, CDR2 SQIVND (reference sequence). The CDR3 DNA is TGTGCCAGTAGGTGGACAGGGCAGAACACTGAAGCTTTCTTT. Amino acid sequence: CASRWTGQNTEAFF. Supplemented by reference TRBV19 and TRBJ1-1, the full variable domain reads DGGITQSPKYLFRKEGQNVTLSCEQNLNHDAMYWYRQDPGQGLRLIYYSQIVNDFQKGDIAEGYSVSREKKESFPLTVTSAQKNPTAFYLCASRWTGQNTEAFFGQGTRLTVV.

This clone was counted a single time. The CDR3 DNA reads TGTGCCAGCAGCTTATTGCGGGGGGGTTCTAATGAGCAGTTCTTC. Translation: CASSLLRGGSNEQFF. The gene calls are TRBV13 and TRBJ2-1, with TRBD2 matching over 9 bases. The CDR3 sequence is 15 residues long. The germline gives CDR1 PRHDT, CDR2 FYEKMQ (reference sequence). The J segment lost 7 bases and the V segment lost 2 bases, leaving 6 bases of the junction unmatched.